This is a list of T cell receptor beta chains from one sample in a study of T cells in Graves' hyperthyroidism and ophthalmopathy. TCRdb reprocessed the multiplex PCR reads with MiXCR, giving one entry per CDR3 protein. This table has around 450,000 distinct CDR3 sequences, 15% to 17% appearing once. Sequencing was performed on blood. The receptors come from a young woman with Graves' hyperthyroidism. Each CDR3 is given without its conserved first and last residue. Clone sizes are given selectively: once, few, many, or a class where the clone is expanded.

TRBV10-3	many	TRBJ1-1	12	AISPVQANTEAF
TRBV6-2/TRBV6-3	.	TRBJ1-3	12	ASSSAASGNTIY
TRBV7-3	many	TRBJ2-7	12	ASSLKGGSYEQY
TRBV6-2/TRBV6-3	many	TRBJ2-3	13	ASSFMSGGADTQY
TRBV15	many	TRBJ1-2	15	ATSSELQGAFDYGYT
TRBV4-2	.	TRBJ2-5	14	ASSLTSGSGPETQY
TRBV27	many	TRBJ1-1	12	ASSRDVRGTEAF
TRBV20-1	few	TRBJ2-3	19	SARAQTGAIGAGAWTDTQY
TRBV5-4	many	TRBJ2-7	11	ASSRQGVYEQY
TRBV7-6	.	TRBJ2-3	11	ASRGLAGVAQY
TRBV7-3	few	TRBJ2-6	16	ASSPAGGGKSGANVLT
TRBV28	few	TRBJ2-1	13	ASSGTSGIQNEQF
TRBV6-1	many	TRBJ2-1	15	ASSSPPGQGVGDEQF
TRBV12-3/TRBV12-4	.	TRBJ1-5	13	ASSPTDSTNQPQH
TRBV28	many	TRBJ1-5	12	ASTTNRATQPQH
TRBV6-6	many	TRBJ2-1	11	ASSYLGGNEQF
TRBV24-1	many	TRBJ1-5	13	ATTSARMDNQPQH
TRBV12-3/TRBV12-4	.	TRBJ2-3	14	ASSLALAEIPDTQY
TRBV15	few	TRBJ2-6	14	ATSRGDPSGANVLT
TRBV7-2	many	TRBJ2-5	13	ASSATLQGSKTQY
TRBV13	many	TRBJ2-7	12	ASRRTGGGYEQY
TRBV5-1	many	TRBJ2-1	15	ASSFEVSGAPGDEQF